This T cell receptor beta chain was sequenced in a study of blood T cells in healthy people across ages. Whole-study findings and limits: PBMC samples, being unsorted, prevented any conclusive comparison of naive and antigen-experienced cells. Long-lived donors had more naive CD4+ cells and higher diversity than aged donors.

Primers used in a second PCR of roughly 6 to 12 cycles were a sample-barcoded 5' primer and a J-beta primer mix. Each sample yielded at least 3 million CDR3-containing paired-end reads. TCRdb reprocessed the 5' RACE reads with MiXCR, giving one entry per CDR3 protein. The sample holds about 1.6 million distinct CDR3 sequences, about 35% seen once. A word on this clonotype: The antigen is undetermined.

This CDR3 is built from 18 residues. The V and J ends lost 1 base and 3 bases, in that order; junction bases with no gene match: 10. CDR1 is MNHNS, CDR2 SASEGT, per germline. This clonotype was obtained from a woman younger than 45 in good health. The source material was blood. The rearrangement uses TRBV6-1 and TRBJ2-2; 8 nucleotides match TRBD1. CDR3 protein: CASSEGPGGARDTGELFF. As DNA, the CDR3 is TGTGCCAGCAGTGAAGGGCCAGGGGGCGCGCGGGACACCGGGGAGCTGTTTTTT.